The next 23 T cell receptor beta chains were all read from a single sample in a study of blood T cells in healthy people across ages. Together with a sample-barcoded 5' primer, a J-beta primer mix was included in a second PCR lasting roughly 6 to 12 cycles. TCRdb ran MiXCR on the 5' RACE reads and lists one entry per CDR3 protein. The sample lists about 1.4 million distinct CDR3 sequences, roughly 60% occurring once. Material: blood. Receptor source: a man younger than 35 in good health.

The CDR3 reads CGVSLKTQYF. The CDR3 DNA sequence: TGTGGGGTCAGTTTAAAGACCCAGTACTTC. This rearrangement joins TRBV2 to TRBJ2-5, with D unresolved. The CDR3 runs 10 residues. Germline V gene data show CDR1 as SNHLY and CDR2 as FYNNEI.

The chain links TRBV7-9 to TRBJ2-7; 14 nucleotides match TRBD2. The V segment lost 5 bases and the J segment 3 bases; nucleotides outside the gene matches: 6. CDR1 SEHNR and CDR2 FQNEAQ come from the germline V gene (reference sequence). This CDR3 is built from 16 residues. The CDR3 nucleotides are TGTGCCAGCAGCAAAGGGACTAGCGGGAGATTCTACGAGCAGTACTTC. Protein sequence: CASSKGTSGRFYEQYF.

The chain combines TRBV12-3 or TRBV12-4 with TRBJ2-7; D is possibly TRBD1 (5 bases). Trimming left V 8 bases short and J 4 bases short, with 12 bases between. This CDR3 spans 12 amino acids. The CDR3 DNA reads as TGTGCCAGCCGCAGGGCAGTATACGAGCAGTACTTC. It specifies CASRRAVYEQYF.

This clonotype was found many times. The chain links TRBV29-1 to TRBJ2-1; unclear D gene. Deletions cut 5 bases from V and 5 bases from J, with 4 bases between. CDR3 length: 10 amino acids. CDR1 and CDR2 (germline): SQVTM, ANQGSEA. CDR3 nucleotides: TGCAGCGTTATTCACAATGAGCAGTTCTTC. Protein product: CSVIHNEQFF.

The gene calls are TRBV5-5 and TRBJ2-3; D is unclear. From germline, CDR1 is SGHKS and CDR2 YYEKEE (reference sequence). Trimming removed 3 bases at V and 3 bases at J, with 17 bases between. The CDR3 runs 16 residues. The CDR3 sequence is CASSSGPSYSTDTQYF. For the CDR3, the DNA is TGTGCCAGCAGCTCCGGGCCGTCCTATAGTACAGATACGCAGTATTTT.

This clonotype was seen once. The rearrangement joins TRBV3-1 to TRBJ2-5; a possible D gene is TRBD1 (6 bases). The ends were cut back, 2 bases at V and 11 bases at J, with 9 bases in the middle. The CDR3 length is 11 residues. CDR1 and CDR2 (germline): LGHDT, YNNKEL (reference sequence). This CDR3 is CASSQRTEQYF. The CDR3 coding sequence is TGTGCCAGCAGCCAACGGACAGAGCAGTACTTC.

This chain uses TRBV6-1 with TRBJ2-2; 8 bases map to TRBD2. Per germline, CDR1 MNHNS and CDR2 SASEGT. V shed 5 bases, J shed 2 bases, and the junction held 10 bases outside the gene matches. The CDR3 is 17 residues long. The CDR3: CASSQTSGGVNTGELFF. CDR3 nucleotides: TGTGCCAGCAGTCAGACGAGCGGGGGAGTAAACACCGGGGAGCTGTTTTTT.

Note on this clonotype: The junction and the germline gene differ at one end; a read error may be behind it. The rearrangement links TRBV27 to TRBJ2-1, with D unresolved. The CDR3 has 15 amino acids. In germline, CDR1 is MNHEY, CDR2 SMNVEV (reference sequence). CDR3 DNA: TGTGCCAGCAGTTTAAAAGATGGCTCCCACAATGAGCAGTTCTTC. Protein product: CASSLKDGSHNEQFF.

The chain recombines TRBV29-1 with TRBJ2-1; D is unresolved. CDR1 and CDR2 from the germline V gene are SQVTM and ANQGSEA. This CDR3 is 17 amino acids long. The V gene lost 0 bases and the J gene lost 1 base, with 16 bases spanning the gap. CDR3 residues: CSVEEGAAARSYNEQFF. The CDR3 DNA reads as TGCAGCGTTGAAGAGGGCGCCGCGGCCCGTTCCTACAATGAGCAGTTCTTC.

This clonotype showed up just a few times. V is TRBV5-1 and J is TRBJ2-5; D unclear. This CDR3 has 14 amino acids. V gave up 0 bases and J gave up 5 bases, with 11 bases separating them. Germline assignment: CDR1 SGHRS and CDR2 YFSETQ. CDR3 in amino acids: CASSLDRPDETQYF. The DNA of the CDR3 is TGCGCCAGCAGCTTGGATCGGCCGGACGAGACCCAGTACTTC. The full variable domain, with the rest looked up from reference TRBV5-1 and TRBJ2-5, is KAGVTQTPRYLIKTRGQQVTLSCSPISGHRSVSWYQQTPGQGLQFLFEYFSETQRNKGNFPGRFSGRQFSNSRSEMNVSTLELGDSALYLCASSLDRPDETQYFGPGTRLLVL.

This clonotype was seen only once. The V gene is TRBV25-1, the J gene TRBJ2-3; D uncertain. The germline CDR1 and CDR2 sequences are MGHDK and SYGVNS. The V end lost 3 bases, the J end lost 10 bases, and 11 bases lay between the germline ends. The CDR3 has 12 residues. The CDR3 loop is CASSDGVSAQYF. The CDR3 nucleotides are TGTGCCAGCAGTGACGGTGTTTCGGCGCAGTATTTT.

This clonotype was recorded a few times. This CDR3 reads CSGGTGIGNTIYF. CDR3 nucleotide sequence: TGCAGCGGGGGGACAGGGATTGGAAACACCATATATTTT. The chain has TRBV29-1 and TRBJ1-3, with TRBD1 matching over 9 bases. J was trimmed by 3 bases and V by 7 bases; bases with no gene match: 4. Germline V gene data show CDR1 as SQVTM and CDR2 as ANQGSEA. The CDR3 contains 13 residues. Using reference TRBV29-1 and TRBJ1-3 for the parts outside the CDR3, the full variable domain is SAVISQKPSRDICQRGTSLTIQCQVDSQVTMMFWYRQQPGQSLTLIATANQGSEATYESGFVIDKFPISRPNLTFSTLTVSNMSPEDSSIYLCSGGTGIGNTIYFGEGSWLTVV.

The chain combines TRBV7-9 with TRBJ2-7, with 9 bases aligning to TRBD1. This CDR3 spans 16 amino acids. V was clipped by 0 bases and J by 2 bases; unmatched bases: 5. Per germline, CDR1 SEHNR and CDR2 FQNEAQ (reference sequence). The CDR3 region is CASSLAPGTGTYEQYF. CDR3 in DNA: TGTGCCAGCAGCTTAGCCCCCGGGACAGGGACCTACGAGCAGTACTTC.

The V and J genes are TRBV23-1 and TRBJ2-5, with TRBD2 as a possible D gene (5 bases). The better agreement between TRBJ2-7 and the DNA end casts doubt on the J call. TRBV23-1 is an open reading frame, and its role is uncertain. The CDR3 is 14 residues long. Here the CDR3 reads CASSQGSGDLEQYF. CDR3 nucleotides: TGCGCCAGCAGTCAAGGGTCCGGGGATCTCGAGCAGTACTTC.

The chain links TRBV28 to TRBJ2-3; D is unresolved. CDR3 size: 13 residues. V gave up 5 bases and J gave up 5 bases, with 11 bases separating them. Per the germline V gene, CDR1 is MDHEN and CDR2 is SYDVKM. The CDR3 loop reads CASSAAHRDTQYF. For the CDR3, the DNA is TGTGCCAGCAGTGCTGCCCACCGAGATACGCAGTATTTT.

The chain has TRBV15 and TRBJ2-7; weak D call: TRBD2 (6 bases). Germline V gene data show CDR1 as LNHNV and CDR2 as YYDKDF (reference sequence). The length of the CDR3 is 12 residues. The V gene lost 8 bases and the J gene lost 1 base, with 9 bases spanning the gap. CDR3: CATSGTSYEQYF. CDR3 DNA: TGTGCCACCTCCGGGACTTCCTACGAGCAGTACTTC. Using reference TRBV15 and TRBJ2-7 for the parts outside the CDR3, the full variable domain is DAMVIQNPRYQVTQFGKPVTLSCSQTLNHNVMYWYQQKSSQAPKLLFHYYDKDFNNEADTPDNFQSRRPNTSFCFLDIRSPGLGDTAMYLCATSGTSYEQYFGPGTRLTVT.

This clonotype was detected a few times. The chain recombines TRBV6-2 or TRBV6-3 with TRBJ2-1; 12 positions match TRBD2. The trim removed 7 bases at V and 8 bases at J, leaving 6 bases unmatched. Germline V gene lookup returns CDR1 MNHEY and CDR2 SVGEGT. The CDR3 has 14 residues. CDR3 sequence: CASIASGRAYEQFF. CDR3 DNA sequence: TGTGCCAGCATCGCTAGCGGGAGGGCCTATGAGCAGTTCTTC.

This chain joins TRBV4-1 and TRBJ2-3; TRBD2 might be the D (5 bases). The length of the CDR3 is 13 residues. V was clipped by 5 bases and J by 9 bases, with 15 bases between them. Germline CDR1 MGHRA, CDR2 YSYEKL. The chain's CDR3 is CASSLGRGSTQYF. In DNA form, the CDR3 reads TGCGCCAGCAGCTTAGGACGGGGTTCCACGCAGTATTTT.

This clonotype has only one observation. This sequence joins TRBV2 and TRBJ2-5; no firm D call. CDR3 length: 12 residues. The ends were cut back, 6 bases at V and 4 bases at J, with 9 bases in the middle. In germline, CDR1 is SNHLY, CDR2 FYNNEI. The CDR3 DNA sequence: TGTGCCAGCAGGCTATATGGAGAGACCCAGTACTTC. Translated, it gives CASRLYGETQYF.

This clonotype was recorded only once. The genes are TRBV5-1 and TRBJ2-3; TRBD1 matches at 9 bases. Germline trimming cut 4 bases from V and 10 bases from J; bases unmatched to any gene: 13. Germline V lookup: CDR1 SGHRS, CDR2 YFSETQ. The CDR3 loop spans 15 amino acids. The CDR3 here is CASSPGQGRYWAQYF. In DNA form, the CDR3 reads TGCGCCAGCAGCCCCGGACAGGGGAGATATTGGGCGCAGTATTTT.

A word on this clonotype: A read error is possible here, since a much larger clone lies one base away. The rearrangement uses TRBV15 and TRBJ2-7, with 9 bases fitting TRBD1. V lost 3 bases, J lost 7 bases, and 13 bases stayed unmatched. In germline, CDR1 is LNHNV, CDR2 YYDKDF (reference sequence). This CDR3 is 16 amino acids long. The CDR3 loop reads CATSSLNRGLYNEQYF. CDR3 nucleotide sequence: TGTGCCACCAGCAGCTTGAACAGGGGGCTCTACAATGAGCAGTACTTC.

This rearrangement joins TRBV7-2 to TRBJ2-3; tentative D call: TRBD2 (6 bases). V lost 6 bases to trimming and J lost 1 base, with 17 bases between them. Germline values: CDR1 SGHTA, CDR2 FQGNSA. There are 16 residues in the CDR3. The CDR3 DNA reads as TGTGCCAGCAGTCTTCCCCCGGGACTTCGCACAGATACGCAGTATTTT. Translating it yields CASSLPPGLRTDTQYF. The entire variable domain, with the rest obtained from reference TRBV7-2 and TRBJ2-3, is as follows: GAGVSQSPSNKVTEKGKDVELRCDPISGHTALYWYRQSLGQGLEFLIYFQGNSAPDKSGLPSDRFSAERTGGSVSTLTIQRTQQEDSAVYLCASSLPPGLRTDTQYFGPGTRLTVL.

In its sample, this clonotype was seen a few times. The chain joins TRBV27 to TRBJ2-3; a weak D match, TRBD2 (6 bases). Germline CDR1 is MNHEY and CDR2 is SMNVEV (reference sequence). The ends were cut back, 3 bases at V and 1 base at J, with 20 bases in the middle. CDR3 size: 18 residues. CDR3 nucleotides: TGTGCCAGCAGTTTGTCGTGGGAAGGGAGGAGAGGCACAGATACGCAGTATTTT. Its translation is CASSLSWEGRRGTDTQYF.